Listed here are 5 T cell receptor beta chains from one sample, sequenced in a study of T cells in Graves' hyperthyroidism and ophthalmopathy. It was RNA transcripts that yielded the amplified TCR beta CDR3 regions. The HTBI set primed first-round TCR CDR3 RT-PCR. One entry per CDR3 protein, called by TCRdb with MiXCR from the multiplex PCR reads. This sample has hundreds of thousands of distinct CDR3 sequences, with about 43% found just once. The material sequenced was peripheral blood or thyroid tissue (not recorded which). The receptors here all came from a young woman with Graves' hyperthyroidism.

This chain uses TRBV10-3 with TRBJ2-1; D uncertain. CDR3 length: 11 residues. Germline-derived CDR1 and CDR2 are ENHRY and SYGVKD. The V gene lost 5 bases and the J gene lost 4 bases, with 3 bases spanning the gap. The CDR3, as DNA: TGTGCCATCAGTTTGTACAATGAGCAGTTCTTC. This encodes CAISLYNEQFF.

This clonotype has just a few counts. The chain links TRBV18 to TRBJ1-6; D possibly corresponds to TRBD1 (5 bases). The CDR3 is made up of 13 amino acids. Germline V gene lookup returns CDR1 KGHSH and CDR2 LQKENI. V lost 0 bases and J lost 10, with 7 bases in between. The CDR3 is CASSPPGGSPLHF. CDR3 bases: TGTGCCAGCTCACCACCGGGGGGATCACCCCTCCACTTT.

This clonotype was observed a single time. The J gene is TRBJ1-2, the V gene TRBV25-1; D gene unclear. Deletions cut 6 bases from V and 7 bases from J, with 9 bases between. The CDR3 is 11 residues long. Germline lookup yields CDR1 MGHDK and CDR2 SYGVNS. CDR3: CASRGYSGYTF. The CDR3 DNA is TGTGCCAGCAGGGGGTACTCTGGCTACACCTTC.

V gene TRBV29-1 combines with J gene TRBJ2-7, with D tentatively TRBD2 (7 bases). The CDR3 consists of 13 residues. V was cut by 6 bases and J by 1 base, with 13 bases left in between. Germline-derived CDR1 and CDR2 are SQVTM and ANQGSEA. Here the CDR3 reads CSVGGAGSYEQYF. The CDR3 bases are TGCAGCGTGGGGGGGGCAGGGTCCTACGAGCAGTACTTC.

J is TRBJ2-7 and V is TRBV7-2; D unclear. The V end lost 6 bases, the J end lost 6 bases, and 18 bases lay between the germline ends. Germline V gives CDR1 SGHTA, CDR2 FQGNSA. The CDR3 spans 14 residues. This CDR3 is CASSEMTRASEQYF. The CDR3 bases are TGTGCCAGCAGTGAAATGACTCGGGCCAGCGAGCAGTACTTC. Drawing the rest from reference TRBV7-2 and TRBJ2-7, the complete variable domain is GAGVSQSPSNKVTEKGKDVELRCDPISGHTALYWYRQSLGQGLEFLIYFQGNSAPDKSGLPSDRFSAERTGGSVSTLTIQRTQQEDSAVYLCASSEMTRASEQYFGPGTRLTVT.